Listed below are T cell receptor beta chains from one sample, sequenced in a study of blood T cell repertoires in COVID-19. The data were produced by immunoSEQ multiplex PCR, yet TCRdb's version contains in-frame clones alone and is incomplete. The data show 140,000 to 150,000 clones, roughly 80% seen once. The sequenced sample was peripheral blood. The receptors were sampled from a man between 50 and 59 years old with acute or convalescent COVID-19. Each CDR3 is given with its conserved first and last residue. A D gene is named only where the DNA matches it firmly. Size values are once, few and many counts, or a class for expanded clones, and some rows have none.

D	V	J	size	CDR3	DNA
NA	TRBV6-2/TRBV6-3	TRBJ2-5	NA	CASSYSSIREGGETQYF	TGTGCCAGCAGTTACTCGAGTATTCGGGAAGGAGGGGAGACCCAGTACTTC
NA	TRBV25-1	TRBJ2-3	NA	CASSGHVPDTQYF	TGTGCCAGCAGTGGACACGTCCCAGATACGCAGTATTTT
TRBD1	TRBV7-2	TRBJ1-1	NA	CASSARTGRNTEAFF	TGTGCCAGCAGCGCCCGGACAGGGAGGAACACTGAAGCTTTCTTT
NA	TRBV7-9	TRBJ1-3	NA	CASSPPRTAGNTIYF	TGTGCCAGCAGCCCGCCCAGGACAGCTGGAAACACCATATATTTT
TRBD1	TRBV28	TRBJ1-5	NA	CASSPTGITDNQPQHF	TGTGCCAGCAGTCCGACAGGGATCACCGACAATCAGCCCCAGCATTTT
TRBD1	TRBV5-1	TRBJ1-5	NA	CASSTEGQLHQPQHF	TGCGCCAGCAGCACGGAGGGACAGCTTCATCAGCCCCAGCATTTT
NA	TRBV5-5	TRBJ1-4	NA	CASSTRANEKLFF	TGTGCCAGCAGCACTCGGGCTAATGAAAAACTGTTTTTT
NA	TRBV24-1	TRBJ2-2	NA	CATSDLRQGRTGELFF	TGTGCCACCAGTGATTTGCGGCAGGGCCGCACCGGGGAGCTGTTTTTT
TRBD1	TRBV3-1/TRBV3-2	TRBJ1-3	NA	CASSQGKRDRVAGNTIYF	TGTGCCAGCAGCCAAGGGAAGAGAGACAGGGTCGCTGGAAACACCATATATTTT
NA	TRBV21-1	TRBJ2-5	NA	CASSKRPGTPQETQYF	TGTGCCAGCAGCAAACGCCCCGGGACACCCCAAGAGACCCAGTACTTC
TRBD2	TRBV7-9	TRBJ2-5	once	CASSLPTPGLAVETQYF	TGTGCCAGCAGCCTTCCGACACCGGGACTAGCGGTGGAGACCCAGTACTTC
NA	TRBV4-2	TRBJ2-1	NA	CASSQGGGGNEQFF	TGTGCCAGCAGCCAAGGGGGGGGCGGGAATGAGCAGTTCTTC
NA	TRBV19	TRBJ1-3	NA	CASGSGGASGNTIYF	TGTGCCAGTGGATCCGGGGGGGCCTCTGGAAACACCATATATTTT
TRBD2	TRBV11-2	TRBJ2-1	NA	CASRPTSGGARFYNEQFF	TGTGCCAGCAGACCTACTAGCGGGGGGGCTAGATTTTACAATGAGCAGTTCTTC
NA	TRBV6-5	TRBJ1-3	NA	CASSFFVDTIYF	TGTGCCAGCAGTTTTTTTGTCGACACCATATATTTT
TRBD2	TRBV7-7	TRBJ2-1	NA	CASSPIAGAGYNEQFF	TGTGCCAGCAGCCCCATAGCGGGGGCTGGATACAATGAGCAGTTCTTC
TRBD1	TRBV14	TRBJ1-2	once	CASSLTGGGGGYTF	TGTGCCAGCAGCCTGACAGGGGGTGGAGGTGGCTACACCTTC
TRBD1	TRBV20-1	TRBJ1-6	NA	CSASEDRVSPLHF	TGCAGTGCTAGTGAGGACAGGGTTTCACCCCTCCACTTT
TRBD2	TRBV2	TRBJ2-1	few	CASSLGLAPLREQFF	TGTGCCAGCTCGCTAGGACTAGCGCCCCTCCGTGAGCAGTTCTTC
NA	TRBV5-4	TRBJ2-5	NA	CASSLSGAKETQYF	TGTGCCAGCAGCTTGAGTGGGGCAAAAGAGACCCAGTACTTC
TRBD1	TRBV5-4	TRBJ1-1	NA	CASSSVGRTGGNTEAFF	TGTGCCAGCAGCTCGGTAGGTCGGACAGGGGGTAACACTGAAGCTTTCTTT
TRBD1	TRBV5-5	TRBJ2-1	NA	CASSSGTGRNEQFF	TGTGCCAGCAGCTCAGGGACAGGGCGGAATGAGCAGTTCTTC
NA	TRBV12-3/TRBV12-4	TRBJ1-6	NA	CASSLLEASPLHF	TGTGCCAGCAGTTTATTGGAGGCTTCACCCCTCCACTTT
TRBD1	TRBV30	TRBJ2-3	NA	CAWSPGQITDTQYF	TGTGCCTGGAGCCCGGGACAGATCACAGATACGCAGTATTTT
TRBD2	TRBV3-1/TRBV3-2	TRBJ2-3	few	CASSQAGGAGDTQYF	TGTGCCAGCAGCCAAGCCGGGGGGGCAGGTGATACGCAGTATTTT
TRBD1	TRBV6-1	TRBJ1-2	NA	CASSETRTGAYGYTF	TGTGCCAGCAGTGAAACCCGGACAGGGGCGTATGGCTACACCTTC
TRBD1	TRBV6-2/TRBV6-3	TRBJ2-7	NA	CASSSLLRDSSSYEQYF	TGTGCCAGCAGCTCACTACTGAGGGACAGCAGCTCCTACGAGCAGTACTTC
TRBD1	TRBV5-1	TRBJ1-1	few	CASSLGQGEGTEAFF	TGCGCCAGCAGCTTGGGACAGGGAGAGGGCACTGAAGCTTTCTTT
NA	TRBV12-5	TRBJ2-2	NA	CASGLVGTSAGELFF	TGTGCTAGTGGTTTGGTAGGGACATCCGCGGGGGAGCTGTTTTTT
NA	TRBV19	TRBJ2-7	once	CASSIDGTGEQYF	TGTGCCAGTAGTATAGATGGTACGGGTGAGCAGTACTTC
TRBD1	TRBV11-3	TRBJ1-1	NA	CASSSSEGAGTEAFF	TGTGCCAGCAGCTCATCGGAGGGGGCCGGCACTGAAGCTTTCTTT
TRBD1	TRBV5-5	TRBJ1-1	NA	CASSLTYGTGGFGTEAFF	TGTGCCAGCAGCTTAACCTACGGGACAGGTGGCTTCGGGACTGAAGCTTTCTTT
NA	TRBV6-5	TRBJ1-2	NA	CASSWRRDSWDGYTF	TGTGCCAGCAGTTGGCGCAGGGATTCGTGGGATGGCTACACCTTC
NA	TRBV2	TRBJ1-1	NA	CASGDTGNTEAFF	TGTGCCAGCGGAGATACAGGGAACACTGAAGCTTTCTTT
TRBD2	TRBV7-8	TRBJ2-5	NA	CASSLVGGGAGETQYF	TGTGCCAGCAGCTTAGTCGGCGGGGGGGCCGGGGAGACCCAGTACTTC
NA	TRBV7-6	TRBJ2-5	NA	CASSLVQETQYF	TGTGCCAGCAGCTTAGTACAAGAGACCCAGTACTTC
NA	TRBV12-3/TRBV12-4	TRBJ1-6	NA	CASSRGGSPLHF	TGTGCCAGCAGCCGAGGGGGTTCACCCCTCCACTTT
NA	TRBV19	TRBJ2-2	NA	CASSTPSGVTGELFF	TGTGCCAGTAGTACCCCCAGTGGAGTAACCGGGGAGCTGTTTTTT
NA	TRBV18	TRBJ2-6	NA	CASSPPGGGQAASGANVLTF	TGTGCCAGCTCACCCCCTGGGGGGGGACAGGCTGCCTCTGGGGCCAACGTCCTGACTTTC
NA	TRBV6-5	TRBJ1-1	NA	CASTRGLEAFF	TGTGCCAGCACTAGGGGCCTTGAAGCTTTCTTT